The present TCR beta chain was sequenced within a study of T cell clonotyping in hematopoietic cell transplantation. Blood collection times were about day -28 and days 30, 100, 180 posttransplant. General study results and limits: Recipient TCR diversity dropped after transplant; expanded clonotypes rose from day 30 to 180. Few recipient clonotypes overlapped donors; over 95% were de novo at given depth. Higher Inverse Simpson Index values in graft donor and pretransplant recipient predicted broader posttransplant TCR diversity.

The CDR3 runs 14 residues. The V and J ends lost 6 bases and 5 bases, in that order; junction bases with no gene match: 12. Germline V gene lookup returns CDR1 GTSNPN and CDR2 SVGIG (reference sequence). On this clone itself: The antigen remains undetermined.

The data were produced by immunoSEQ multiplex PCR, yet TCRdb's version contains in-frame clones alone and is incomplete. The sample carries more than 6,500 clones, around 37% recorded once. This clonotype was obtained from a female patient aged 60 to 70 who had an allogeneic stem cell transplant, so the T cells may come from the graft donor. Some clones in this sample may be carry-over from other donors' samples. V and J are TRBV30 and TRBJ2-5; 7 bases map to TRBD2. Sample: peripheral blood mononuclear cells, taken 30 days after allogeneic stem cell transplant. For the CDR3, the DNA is TGTGCCTGCCGGCGGGGAGGGCCCGGTGAGACCCAGTACTTC. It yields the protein CACRRGGPGETQYF. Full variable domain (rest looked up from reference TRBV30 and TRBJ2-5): SQTIHQWPATLVQPVGSPLSLECTVEGTSNPNLYWYRQAAGRGLQLLFYSVGIGQISSEVPQNLSASRPQDRQFILSSKKLLLSDSGFYLCACRRGGPGETQYFGPGTRLLVL.